This T cell receptor (beta chain) was obtained from a study of blood T cell repertoires in COVID-19. For the study at large: Acute and convalescent COVID-19 samples came from the United States, Italy and Spain. Sources were T cells, B-cell-depleted T cells, or PBMCs; the material itself was cDNA or gDNA.

In Seattle, patients joined the study during active infection and were tracked longitudinally. Per the authors' pipeline: From reference gene primer amplification, estimates of nucleated cell counts were derived. The repertoire was sequenced with immunoSEQ multiplex PCR; TCRdb's copy has only in-frame clones and lacks some. That table furnishes V, J and clone size, whereas the DNA furnished D and trimming. The table shows about 220,000 clones, with 65% to 90% occurring only once. The V and J ends lost 1 base and 3 bases, in that order; junction bases with no gene match: 12. Germline values: CDR1 MNHEY, CDR2 SMNVEV (reference sequence). This CDR3 region has 20 residues.

Material: peripheral blood. The sequence was obtained from a woman aged 70-85 years with COVID-19, enrolled during active disease. The chain recombines TRBV27 with TRBJ2-2, with 12 nucleotides matching TRBD2. CDR3 sequence reads: CASSLYPPLAGGRDTGELFF. Here the CDR3 DNA reads TGTGCCAGCAGTTTATACCCCCCACTAGCGGGGGGCCGCGACACCGGGGAGCTGTTTTTT.